This TCR beta chain came from a study of blood T cell repertoires in COVID-19. Across the study: The origin of the acute and convalescent COVID-19 samples was the United States, Italy and Spain. T cells, B-cell-depleted T cells, or PBMCs supplied cDNA or gDNA.

This clone was picked up one time. As handled by the study authors: For nucleated cells, counts were estimated from reference gene primer amplification. The table came from immunoSEQ multiplex PCR; TCRdb's copy has only in-frame clones and leaves some out. V and J calls and clone size follow that table, whereas D and trimming were derived from the DNA. This table holds about 97,000 clones, approximately 86% found once. Trimming cost V 1 base and J 2 bases, with 9 bases left between them. The germline CDR1 and CDR2 sequences are KGHSH and LQKENI. This CDR3 contains 14 residues. Sample: peripheral blood. This chain joins TRBV18 and TRBJ2-7, with D perhaps matching TRBD1 (5 bases). This clonotype originated in a man aged 50-60 years with active or convalescent COVID-19. The DNA for the CDR3 is TGTGCCAGCTCACCACAACAGGCCACCTACGAGCAGTACTTC. Translating gives CASSPQQATYEQYF.